The 31 T cell receptor beta chains below all came from one sample that was sequenced in a study of PD-1 blockade in classical Hodgkin lymphoma. Relapse after autologous stem cell transplantation occurred in every patient, and brentuximab vedotin exposure varied. The method was immunoSEQ multiplex PCR; TCRdb's version includes in-frame clones alone and lacks a portion of them. The sample comprises 30,000 to 35,000 clones, roughly four fifths of which are singletons, and 32% rests with the top ten. This sample comprised peripheral blood mononuclear cells (PBMCs), obtained at baseline. The source of these receptors is a human donor with classical Hodgkin lymphoma.

This clone was observed a handful of times. J is TRBJ1-5 and V is TRBV10-3; the D gene is possibly TRBD1 (5 bases). The CDR3 runs to 15 residues. Germline CDR1 reads ENHRY; CDR2 reads SYGVKD. Trimming left V 4 bases short and J 7 bases short, with 17 bases between. CDR3 in DNA: TGTGCCATCAGTGCGACCGGGGCGGGCGAGCAGCCCCAGCATTTT. Amino acid sequence: CAISATGAGEQPQHF.

This clone was recorded once. The rearrangement uses TRBV9 and TRBJ2-7; no clear D gene. The CDR3 extends over 13 amino acids. Germline V gene sequence: CDR1 SGDLS, CDR2 YYNGEE. With 4 bases removed from V and 0 bases from J, the gap between germline ends came to 8 bases. Here the CDR3 DNA reads TGTGCCAGCAGCCCTCAAGACTCCTACGAGCAGTACTTC. Protein: CASSPQDSYEQYF. The entire variable domain, with the rest obtained from reference TRBV9 and TRBJ2-7, is as follows: DSGVTQTPKHLITATGQRVTLRCSPRSGDLSVYWYQQSLDQGLQFLIQYYNGEERAKGNILERFSAQQFPDLHSELNLSSLELGDSALYFCASSPQDSYEQYFGPGTRLTVT.

The chain carries TRBV10-3 and TRBJ1-1, with D possibly being TRBD1 (5 bases). This CDR3 comprises 13 residues. The germline V and J ends were trimmed by 11 bases and 1 base, with 14 bases remaining between them. Germline V gene lookup returns CDR1 ENHRY and CDR2 SYGVKD. The CDR3 is CASGAGTNTEAFF. The CDR3 region has the DNA TGTGCCTCCGGGGCAGGGACGAACACTGAAGCTTTCTTT.

This clone was picked up one time. The chain has TRBV19 and TRBJ2-6, with a tentative D call TRBD2 (5 bases). Looked up from germline, CDR1 is LNHDA and CDR2 is SQIVND (reference sequence). The length of the CDR3 is 16 residues. V was cut by 0 bases and J by 4 bases, with 10 bases left in between. CDR3: CASSIEGRGGANVLTF. The CDR3 nucleotides read TGTGCCAGTAGTATAGAGGGTAGAGGGGGGGCCAACGTCCTGACTTTC.

The V call is TRBV19, the J call TRBJ1-5; the D is unclear. The ends were cut back, 5 bases at V and 0 bases at J, with 11 bases in the middle. CDR3 length equals 15 residues. The germline CDR1 and CDR2 sequences are LNHDA and SQIVND (reference sequence). CDR3 protein: CASSPRAGSNQPQHF. Written as DNA, the CDR3 is TGTGCCAGTAGTCCCCGGGCCGGTAGCAATCAGCCCCAGCATTTT.

J is TRBJ2-2 and V is TRBV5-1; unclear D gene. The CDR3 runs to 13 residues. Germline assignment: CDR1 SGHRS and CDR2 YFSETQ. The V end was cut by 0 bases, the J end by 7 bases, with 7 bases between. The CDR3 loop reads CASSLAADGELFF. CDR3 nucleotide sequence: TGCGCCAGCAGCTTGGCGGCAGACGGGGAGCTGTTTTTT.

This rearrangement joins TRBV7-2 to TRBJ1-5; D possibly corresponds to TRBD1 (5 bases). CDR3 size: 14 residues. The germline V gene has CDR1 SGHTA and CDR2 FQGNSA. V shed 2 bases and J shed 4 bases, with 9 bases lying between them. The CDR3 DNA reads TGTGCCAGCAGCTTAATGACAGATAATCAGCCCCAGCATTTT. It encodes CASSLMTDNQPQHF.

The V and J genes are TRBV5-1 and TRBJ2-7; 7 nucleotides align to TRBD1. Losses at the gene ends were 6 bases for V and 0 bases for J; bases not matched to a gene: 12. Germline CDR1 and CDR2: SGHRS and YFSETQ. The CDR3 is made up of 16 amino acids. The CDR3 is CASTTGQPTSSYEQYF. Written as DNA, the CDR3 is TGCGCCAGCACCACGGGACAGCCCACGAGCTCCTACGAGCAGTACTTC.

This sequence joins TRBV7-2 and TRBJ1-4; D call uncertain. V was pared by 2 bases and J by 5 bases, with 9 bases between. The CDR3 sequence is 14 residues long. Germline loops: CDR1 SGHTA, CDR2 FQGNSA. The CDR3: CASSLRTENEKLFF. CDR3 bases: TGTGCCAGCAGCTTACGGACGGAAAATGAAAAACTGTTTTTT. Full variable domain (outside the CDR3, taken from reference TRBV7-2 and TRBJ1-4): GAGVSQSPSNKVTEKGKDVELRCDPISGHTALYWYRQSLGQGLEFLIYFQGNSAPDKSGLPSDRFSAERTGGSVSTLTIQRTQQEDSAVYLCASSLRTENEKLFFGSGTQLSVL.

The chain links TRBV2 to TRBJ2-1; D unresolved. V dropped 4 bases and J dropped 3 bases, with 19 bases sitting between them. Germline V CDR1 and CDR2: SNHLY, FYNNEI. The CDR3 is 17 amino acids. CDR3 coding DNA: TGTGCCAGCAGTGTCGAAGGAACGGCCCCCTACTACAATGAGCAGTTCTTC. This translates into CASSVEGTAPYYNEQFF.

This clone was counted between two and nine times. The rearrangement links TRBV11-2 to TRBJ2-2; D unclear. Looked up from germline, CDR1 is SGHAT and CDR2 is FQNNGV. V lost 0 bases, J lost 5 bases, and 7 bases lay in between. CDR3 length equals 14 residues. The CDR3 sequence is CASSLEGATGELFF. DNA of the CDR3: TGTGCCAGCAGCTTAGAGGGTGCTACCGGGGAGCTGTTTTTT.

This clone appeared a single time. This sequence joins TRBV25-1 and TRBJ2-7, with no clear D. Between the trimmed V and J ends, which lost 5 bases and 1 base, there was a span of 12 bases. Germline V lookup: CDR1 MGHDK, CDR2 SYGVNS. There are 14 residues in the CDR3. The CDR3 DNA reads TGTGCCAGCAGTCGGCCGGGTGGATCCTACGAGCAGTACTTC. Protein product: CASSRPGGSYEQYF.

Turning to this clone: In the same sample, other DNA sequences code for this CDR3. This chain joins TRBV2 and TRBJ2-5; D unclear. CDR3 length equals 12 residues. Looked up from germline, CDR1 is SNHLY and CDR2 is FYNNEI. V lost 8 bases and J lost 4, with 11 bases in between. For the CDR3, the DNA is TGTGCCAGCCATACCAGGATAGAGACCCAGTACTTC. This gives the protein CASHTRIETQYF.

The chain carries TRBV7-9 and TRBJ1-5, with 7 bases lining up with TRBD1. Per germline, CDR1 SEHNR and CDR2 FQNEAQ (reference sequence). The ends lost 5 bases at V and 3 bases at J; junction bases unmatched: 4. CDR3 length: 14 residues. The CDR3 reads CASSPGTDNQPQHF. The CDR3 region has the DNA TGTGCCAGCAGCCCCGGGACAGACAATCAGCCCCAGCATTTT.

The chain has TRBV18 and TRBJ2-7; the match to TRBD1 covers 9 bases. Germline assignment: CDR1 KGHSH and CDR2 LQKENI. Trimming cost V 4 bases and J 2 bases; bases outside gene matches: 3. The CDR3 extends over 14 amino acids. The CDR3 DNA reads as TGTGCCAGCTCACTACAGGGGGCCACCTACGAGCAGTACTTC. Encoded protein: CASSLQGATYEQYF.

The chain joins TRBV2 to TRBJ1-2; a possible D gene is TRBD1 (5 bases). Looked up from germline, CDR1 is SNHLY and CDR2 is FYNNEI. The CDR3 has 14 residues. V shed 0 bases and J shed 4 bases, with 9 bases lying between them. The CDR3 reads CASSEAMGTYGYTF. CDR3 DNA sequence: TGTGCCAGCAGTGAAGCGATGGGGACCTATGGCTACACCTTC.

The chain uses TRBV9 and TRBJ2-5, with D possibly being TRBD2 (6 bases). The CDR3 is 15 residues long. CDR1 and CDR2 from the germline V gene are SGDLS and YYNGEE. The V and J ends lost 0 bases and 5 bases respectively, with 14 bases between them. CDR3 nucleotides: TGTGCCAGCAGCGTAGTCGGGGGTGGAGTGGAGACCCAGTACTTC. It is translated as CASSVVGGGVETQYF.

V and J are TRBV6-5 and TRBJ1-6, with 7 positions matching TRBD1. CDR1 MNHEY and CDR2 SVGAGI come from the germline V gene. V was clipped by 2 bases and J by 9 bases; unmatched bases: 10. The CDR3 is 16 amino acids. Here the CDR3 reads CASSYRAGGFGSPLHF. The CDR3 DNA is TGTGCCAGCAGTTACCGGGCAGGGGGATTCGGTTCACCCCTCCACTTT.

This sequence joins TRBV6-5 and TRBJ2-3; TRBD2 might be the D (5 bases). The length of the CDR3 is 13 residues. Trimming cost V 6 bases and J 4 bases, with 11 bases left between them. Germline V lookup: CDR1 MNHEY, CDR2 SVGAGI. The CDR3, as DNA: TGTGCCAGCAGGGACTTGGACGCAGATACGCAGTATTTT. This codes for CASRDLDADTQYF.

The chain carries TRBV30 and TRBJ1-5; possible D gene TRBD1, 6 bases. The CDR3 extends over 13 amino acids. Between the trimmed V and J ends, which lost 3 bases and 4 bases, there was a span of 10 bases. CDR1 and CDR2 from the germline V gene are GTSNPN and SVGIG (reference sequence). CDR3 loop: CAWSLRGNQPQHF. CDR3 DNA sequence: TGTGCCTGGAGCCTAAGGGGGAATCAGCCCCAGCATTTT.

The CDR3 region has the DNA TGTGCCAGCAGTGAAACAGGGGGGGCAGATACGCAGTATTTT. Translation: CASSETGGADTQYF. The J gene is TRBJ2-3, the V gene TRBV6-4; possible D gene TRBD1, 8 bases. Germline V gene data show CDR1 as MRHNA and CDR2 as SNTAGT. The CDR3 runs to 14 residues. V was shortened by 3 bases and J by 4 bases, with 11 bases between the two germline ends.

CDR3 protein: CASSKLGPEAFF. In nucleotides, the CDR3 is TGTGCCAGCAGCAAATTGGGACCAGAAGCTTTCTTT. V and J are TRBV11-3 and TRBJ1-1; D possibly corresponds to TRBD1 (5 bases). This CDR3 is built from 12 residues. Germline lookup yields CDR1 SGHNT and CDR2 YENEEA. Between the trimmed V and J ends, which lost 5 bases and 8 bases, there was a span of 12 bases.

This clone ranks as medium-sized. The chain carries TRBV7-9 and TRBJ2-4; 10 bases line up with TRBD1. Germline V CDR1 and CDR2: SEHNR, FQNEAQ (reference sequence). This CDR3 has 18 residues. With V trimmed by 1 base and J by 2 bases, 8 bases remained unmatched. CDR3 loop: CASSLGPRQGASKNIQYF. The CDR3 nucleotides read TGTGCCAGCAGCTTAGGCCCCAGACAGGGGGCGTCCAAAAACATTCAGTACTTC.

The V gene is TRBV19, the J gene TRBJ1-1, with TRBD1 matching over 8 bases. This CDR3 region has 15 residues. Germline-derived CDR1 and CDR2 are LNHDA and SQIVND (reference sequence). The ends lost 3 bases at V and 4 bases at J; junction bases unmatched: 7. CDR3 sequence reads: CASSIPGGLGTEAFF. In DNA form, the CDR3 reads TGTGCCAGTAGTATTCCAGGGGGCTTGGGCACTGAAGCTTTCTTT.

The rearrangement uses TRBV10-3 and TRBJ2-3, with D perhaps TRBD1 (6 bases). The CDR3 is made up of 14 amino acids. The V and J ends lost 7 bases and 3 bases respectively, with 14 bases between them. Germline V CDR1 and CDR2: ENHRY, SYGVKD. In DNA form, the CDR3 reads TGTGCCATCACCAAAACCGGACAGACAGATACGCAGTATTTT. This translates into CAITKTGQTDTQYF.

V and J are TRBV5-1 and TRBJ2-2; 9 positions match TRBD1. CDR3 length: 15 amino acids. With 4 bases clipped from V and 5 bases from J, the junction kept 6 bases outside the gene matches. Germline CDR1 is SGHRS and CDR2 is YFSETQ. The CDR3 DNA sequence: TGCGCCAGCAGCATGGGGGACAGGGAAACCGGGGAGCTGTTTTTT. Translation: CASSMGDRETGELFF.

V and J are TRBV4-2 and TRBJ2-5; D unresolved. Germline V gene sequence: CDR1 LGHNA, CDR2 YNFKEQ. V was clipped by 0 bases and J by 2 bases, with 10 bases between them. The CDR3 length is 15 residues. CDR3 residues: CASSQELRPQETQYF. CDR3 sequence (DNA): TGTGCCAGCAGCCAAGAATTAAGGCCTCAAGAGACCCAGTACTTC.

The CDR3 DNA sequence: TGTGCCAGCAGTGAGTCACAGGGTTCCTACAATGAGCAGTTCTTC. Translation gives CASSESQGSYNEQFF. The chain links TRBV2 to TRBJ2-1, with D possibly matching TRBD1 (6 bases). Germline V CDR1 and CDR2: SNHLY, FYNNEI. Trimming left V 3 bases short and J 1 base short, with 10 bases between. The CDR3 totals 15 residues.

The chain couples TRBV19 to TRBJ2-7; a weak D match, TRBD1 (6 bases). With 3 bases removed from V and 4 bases from J, the gap between germline ends came to 13 bases. The CDR3 spans 14 residues. The germline V gene has CDR1 LNHDA and CDR2 SQIVND (reference sequence). CDR3 bases: TGTGCCAGTAGTATCTATGGACAGAGTTACGAGCAGTACTTC. As protein: CASSIYGQSYEQYF.

The V and J genes are TRBV19 and TRBJ2-1, with TRBD2 matching 13 bases. The CDR3 sequence is 18 residues long. V trimming: 0 bases; J trimming: 7 bases; junction bases outside the gene matches: 9. Germline V lookup: CDR1 LNHDA, CDR2 SQIVND (reference sequence). CDR3 DNA sequence: TGTGCCAGTAGTATAGATCTAGGACTAGCGGGGGCCCAAAATGAGCAGTTCTTC. It is translated as CASSIDLGLAGAQNEQFF.

The chain has TRBV9 and TRBJ2-1, with D unclear. The CDR3 totals 15 residues. Germline values: CDR1 SGDLS, CDR2 YYNGEE. Trimming cost V 0 bases and J 0 bases, with 7 bases left between them. In DNA, the CDR3 is TGTGCCAGCAGCGTAGACCAGAGCTCCTACAATGAGCAGTTCTTC. It encodes CASSVDQSSYNEQFF.